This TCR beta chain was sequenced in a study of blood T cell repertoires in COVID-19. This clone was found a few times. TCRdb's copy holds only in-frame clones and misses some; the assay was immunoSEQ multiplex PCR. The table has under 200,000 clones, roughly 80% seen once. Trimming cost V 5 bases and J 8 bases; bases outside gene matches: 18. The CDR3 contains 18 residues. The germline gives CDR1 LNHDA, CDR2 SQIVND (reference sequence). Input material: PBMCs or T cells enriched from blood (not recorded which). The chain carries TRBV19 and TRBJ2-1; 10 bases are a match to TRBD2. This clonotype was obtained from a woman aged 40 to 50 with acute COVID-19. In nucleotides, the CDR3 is TGTGCCAGTAGTTTACCCCAGCGGGAGGGCCTCTCGGGCGATGAGCAGTTCTTC. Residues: CASSLPQREGLSGDEQFF.